The sequence of this T cell receptor (beta chain) was determined in a study of blood T cell repertoires in COVID-19. In the study overall: Both acute and convalescent COVID-19 samples were obtained from the United States, Italy and Spain.

The table came from immunoSEQ multiplex PCR; TCRdb's copy has only in-frame clones and leaves some out. The sample lists a few hundred thousand clones; over 75% were seen once. Germline CDR1 reads SGHRS; CDR2 reads YFSETQ. With 4 bases removed from V and 1 base from J, the gap between germline ends came to 14 bases. The CDR3 runs to 15 residues. The chain uses TRBV5-1 and TRBJ1-1; possible D gene TRBD1, 6 bases. This receptor was identified in a human donor in a cohort sampled during active COVID-19. The material sequenced was peripheral blood. For the CDR3, the DNA is TGCGCCAGCAGCCGCAATGCAGGGGCGAACACTGAAGCTTTCTTT. Protein product: CASSRNAGANTEAFF.